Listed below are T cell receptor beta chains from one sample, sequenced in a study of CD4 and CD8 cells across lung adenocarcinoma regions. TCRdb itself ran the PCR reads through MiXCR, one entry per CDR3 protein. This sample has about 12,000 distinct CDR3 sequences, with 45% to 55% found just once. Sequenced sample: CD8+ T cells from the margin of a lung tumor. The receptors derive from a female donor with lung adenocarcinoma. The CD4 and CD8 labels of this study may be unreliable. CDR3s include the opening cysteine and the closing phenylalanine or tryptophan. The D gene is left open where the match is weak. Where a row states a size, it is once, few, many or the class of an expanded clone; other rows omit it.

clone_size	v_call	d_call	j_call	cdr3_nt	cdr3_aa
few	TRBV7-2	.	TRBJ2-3	TGTGCCAGCAGCTTAGATGCAGATACGCAGTATTTT	CASSLDADTQYF
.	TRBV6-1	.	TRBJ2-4	TGTGCCAGCAGTGTGGAACAGGGCTTGGGCACAGATATTCAGTATTTC	CASSVEQGLGTDIQYF
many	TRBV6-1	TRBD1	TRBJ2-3	TGTGCCAGCAGTGAAGCTCTCCAGGGGGCAGATACGCAGTATTTT	CASSEALQGADTQYF
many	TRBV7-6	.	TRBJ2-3	TGTGCCAGCACCTCGGGGGATACGCAGTATTTT	CASTSGDTQYF
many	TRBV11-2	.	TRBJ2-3	TGTGCCAGCAGCCAAGGGCGCAGCGGTAGCACAGATACGCAGTATTTT	CASSQGRSGSTDTQYF
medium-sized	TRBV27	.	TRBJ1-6	TGTGCCAGCAGGGGAAATAATTCACCCCTCCACTTT	CASRGNNSPLHF
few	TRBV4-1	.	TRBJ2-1	TGCGCCAGCAGCCAAGAATTGTCAGGGGGGCGCAATGAGCAGTTCTTC	CASSQELSGGRNEQFF
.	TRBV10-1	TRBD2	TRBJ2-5	TGCGCGGGCAGCGGGGTCCGTAGCGAAGAGTCCCAGTACTTC	CAGSGVRSEESQYF
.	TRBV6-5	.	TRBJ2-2	TGTGCCAGCAGATTCTCCGGGGCTAGCGCCGAGGAGCTGTTTTTT	CASRFSGASAEELFF
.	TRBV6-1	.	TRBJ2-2	TGTGCCAGCAGTCCGACAGCCGGGGCGCTGTATTTT	CASSPTAGALYF
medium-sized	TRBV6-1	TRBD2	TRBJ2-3	TGTGCCAGCACGGTTTTCTCTGGGCTAGCGGGGGGGCCGGGCACAGATACGCAGTATTTT	CASTVFSGLAGGPGTDTQYF
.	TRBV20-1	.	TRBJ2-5	TGCAGTGCTAGAGGACTATCCCAAGAGACCCAGTACTTC	CSARGLSQETQYF
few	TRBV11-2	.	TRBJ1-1	TGTGCCAGCAGCCCCCGCTTCTCCATGAACACTGAAGCTTTCTTT	CASSPRFSMNTEAFF
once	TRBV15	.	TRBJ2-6	TGTGCCACCAGCCCTCCCTTAGGAAGTGGGGCCAACGTCCTGACTTTC	CATSPPLGSGANVLTF
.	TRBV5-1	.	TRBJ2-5	TGCGCCAGCGGCGGCCGTGACCTCGAGACCCAGTACTTT	CASGGRDLETQYF
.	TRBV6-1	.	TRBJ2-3	TGTGGCAGCCATGTTGTGAGCAAAGATAAGCAGTTCTTT	CGSHVVSKDKQFF
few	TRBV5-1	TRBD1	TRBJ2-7	TGCGCCAGCAGCTTGGGGACAGGATACTACGAGCAGTACTTC	CASSLGTGYYEQYF
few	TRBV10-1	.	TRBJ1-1	TGCGCCAGCAGCCAAACAGGGAGTAGCACTGAAGCTTTCTTT	CASSQTGSSTEAFF
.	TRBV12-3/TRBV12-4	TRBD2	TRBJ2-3	TGTGCCAGCACCCCGGCCCGGACTAGCGGGGACTCTCATACGCAGTATTTT	CASTPARTSGDSHTQYF
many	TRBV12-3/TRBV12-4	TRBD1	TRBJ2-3	TGTGCCAGCAGCCCGGGACAGGGGGGAAGGACAGATACGCAGTATTTT	CASSPGQGGRTDTQYF
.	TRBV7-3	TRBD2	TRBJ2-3	TGTGCCAGCAGCTCCGGACTAGCGGGAGGGAAAGATACGCAGTATTTT	CASSSGLAGGKDTQYF
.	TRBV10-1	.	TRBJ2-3	TGCGCCAGCAGTGGGTTATCTAGCAAAAATACGCAGTATTTT	CASSGLSSKNTQYF
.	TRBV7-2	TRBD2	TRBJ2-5	TGTGCCAGCAGCTCACGGTCGGGGGGTACGGGGTACGCGCAGTACTTC	CASSSRSGGTGYAQYF
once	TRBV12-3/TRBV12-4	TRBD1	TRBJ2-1	TGTGCCACCTCATACAGGGGGCGGGATGAGCAGTTCTTC	CATSYRGRDEQFF
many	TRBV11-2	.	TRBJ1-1	TGTGCCAGCACCACGTGGGGGTACACTGAAGCTTTCTTT	CASTTWGYTEAFF
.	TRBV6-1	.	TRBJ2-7	TGTGCCAGCAGCCGAATATACGAGCAGTACTTC	CASSRIYEQYF
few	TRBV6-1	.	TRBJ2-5	TGTGCCAGTGGAGTGGGCCTAGAGGCGCGAGAGACCCAGTACTTC	CASGVGLEARETQYF
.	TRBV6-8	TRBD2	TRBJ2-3	TGTGCCAGCGGGGTAGCGGGGGGTGGCCAAGAGACGCAGTACTTT	CASGVAGGGQETQYF
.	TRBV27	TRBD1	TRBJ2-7	TGTGCCAGCAGGGGGGACAGGACAAAGGGTACCTACGAGCAGTACTTC	CASRGDRTKGTYEQYF
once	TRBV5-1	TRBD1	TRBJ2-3	TGCGCCAGCAGCTGGGGGGACAGGCGAGCTACCACAGATACGCAGTATTTT	CASSWGDRRATTDTQYF
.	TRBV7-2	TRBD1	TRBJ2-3	TGTGCCAGCAGCTTAAAGGCGACAGGGGTGAACACCGAGGCGCAGTTTTTT	CASSLKATGVNTEAQFF
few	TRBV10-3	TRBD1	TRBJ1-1	TGTGCTATCCGGGGGGACAGGAACTTTGAAGCTTTCTTT	CAIRGDRNFEAFF
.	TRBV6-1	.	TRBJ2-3	TGTGCCAGCATCCAGTCTGTGTGCGTAGATACGCAGTATTTT	CASIQSVCVDTQYF
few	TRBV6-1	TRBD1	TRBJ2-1	TGTGCCAGCAAAAAGGACAGGGGGCTTCTTAATGAGCAGTTCTTC	CASKKDRGLLNEQFF
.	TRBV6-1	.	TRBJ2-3	TGTGCCAGCAAGGACCCAGATACGCAGTATTTT	CASKDPDTQYF
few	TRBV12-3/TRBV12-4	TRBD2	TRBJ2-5	TGTGCCAGCAGTTTAGGGGGACTAGCAGTAACCCAGTACTTC	CASSLGGLAVTQYF
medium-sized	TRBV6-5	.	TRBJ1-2	TGTGCCACCGGGGGCAGGGAGGGGAACTATGGCTACACCTTC	CATGGREGNYGYTF
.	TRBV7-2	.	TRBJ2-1	TGTGCCAGCAGCGTCCGGCCCGTGGGCGGGGAGCAGTTTTTC	CASSVRPVGGEQFF
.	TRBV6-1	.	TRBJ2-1	TGTGCCAGCCAGTCTGCAGGCAACGATGCGCAGTTCTTC	CASQSAGNDAQFF
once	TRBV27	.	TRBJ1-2	TGTGCCAGCAGTGTTCGAGGGGCCTATGGCTACACCTTC	CASSVRGAYGYTF
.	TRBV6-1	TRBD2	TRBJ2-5	TGTGCCAGCACGGTTTTCTCTGGGGGAGCGGGGGGCCGGGACCAAGAGACCCAGTACTTC	CASTVFSGGAGGRDQETQYF
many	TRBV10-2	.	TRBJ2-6	TGCGCCAGCAGTGATTTCGCTGGGGCCAACGTCCTGACTTTC	CASSDFAGANVLTF